This passage covers 32 T cell receptor beta chains from one sample sequenced in a study of cytomegalovirus exposure and HLA in healthy donors. It was with 60 Vbeta and 13 Jbeta primers that the PCR ran. Using immunoSEQ multiplex PCR, the repertoire was profiled, and TCRdb retains in-frame clones only, with some absent. This table holds just over 150,000 clones, 70% to 85% found once. Material for sequencing was PBMCs. These TCRs come from a woman aged 45-65 years in good health and CMV-seropositive.

The V call is TRBV4-3, the J call TRBJ2-7, with TRBD2 matching over 11 bases. The V and J ends lost 3 bases and 7 bases, in that order; junction bases with no gene match: 11. CDR3 length: 16 residues. In germline, CDR1 is LGHNA, CDR2 YSLEER. The CDR3 protein is CASSQNPSGGNGEQYF. CDR3 coding DNA: TGCGCCAGCAGCCAGAACCCTAGCGGGGGGAATGGTGAGCAGTACTTC.

Remarks on this clone: No conserved phenylalanine or tryptophan ends this CDR3, so it is likely a read error. This sequence joins TRBV5-6 and TRBJ1-2; D is ambiguous. Germline V gene data show CDR1 as SGHDT and CDR2 as YYEEEE. This CDR3 region has 12 residues. V was clipped by 1 base and J by 2 bases, with 3 bases between them. CDR3 nucleotides: TGTGCCAGCAGCTTGAGCAACTATGGCTACACCCTC. Protein sequence: CASSLSNYGYTL.

This clone was counted a few times. CDR3 sequence reads: CASSVPSATNEKLFF. The CDR3 nucleotides read TGTGCCAGCAGTGTTCCGTCTGCAACTAATGAAAAACTGTTTTTT. This chain connects TRBV25-1 to TRBJ1-4; D is undetermined. V was cut by 4 bases and J by 0 bases, with 9 bases left in between. CDR1 MGHDK and CDR2 SYGVNS come from the germline V gene. The CDR3 is made up of 15 amino acids.

The CDR3 DNA reads TGTGCCAGCTCACCGGACAGGGTTACTGAAGCTTTCTTT. Protein product: CASSPDRVTEAFF. This chain uses TRBV18 with TRBJ1-1; TRBD1 agrees at 8 bases. There are 13 residues in the CDR3. CDR1 and CDR2 from the germline V gene are KGHSH and LQKENI. J was trimmed by 5 bases and V by 3 bases; bases with no gene match: 2.

The rearrangement links TRBV6-1 to TRBJ1-2; 7 bases match TRBD1. V trimming: 4 bases; J trimming: 0 bases; junction bases outside the gene matches: 5. The CDR3 contains 15 residues. The germline gives CDR1 MNHNS, CDR2 SASEGT. CDR3 bases: TGTGCCAGCAGTGCGACGACAGGGACTAACTATGGCTACACCTTC. It yields the protein CASSATTGTNYGYTF.

The chain is built from TRBV6-6 and TRBJ2-7, with 8 bases lining up with TRBD2. The V gene end was trimmed by 6 bases and the J gene end by 2 bases; junction bases not matched to a gene: 9. Germline V gives CDR1 MNHNY, CDR2 SVGAGI (reference sequence). This CDR3 contains 15 residues. CDR3 nucleotides: TGTGCCAGCAGCCAAGGCCTAGCGGGCCCCTACGAGCAGTACTTC. It is translated as CASSQGLAGPYEQYF.

The chain couples TRBV30 to TRBJ2-5, with 14 positions matching TRBD2. The end of the DNA aligns better with TRBJ2-7, so the J call may be wrong. Per the germline V gene, CDR1 is GTSNPN and CDR2 is SVGIG (reference sequence). This CDR3 is built from 18 residues. DNA of the CDR3: TGTGCCTGGAGTCCTTCGGGACTAGCGGGGGCCGGGGCCCACGAGCAGTACTTC. It codes for CAWSPSGLAGAGAHEQYF.

The chain uses TRBV6-1 and TRBJ1-5, with D unresolved. CDR3 length: 14 residues. The V end was cut by 5 bases, the J end by 3 bases, with 11 bases between. The germline CDR1 and CDR2 sequences are MNHNS and SASEGT. CDR3 in DNA: TGTGCCAGCAGTTTCGCCGGTCTCAATCAGCCCCAGCATTTT. This translates into CASSFAGLNQPQHF.

The chain employs TRBV10-1 and TRBJ2-3; TRBD2 matches at 12 bases. J was trimmed by 3 bases and V by 0 bases; bases with no gene match: 4. Germline V CDR1 and CDR2: WNHNN, SYGVQD (reference sequence). The CDR3 has 17 residues. CDR3 sequence: CASSESTSGGPTDTQYF. The CDR3 nucleotides are TGCGCCAGCAGTGAGTCAACTAGCGGGGGGCCAACAGATACGCAGTATTTT.

V gene TRBV5-1 combines with J gene TRBJ2-7; maybe TRBD2 (6 bases). The CDR3 is 15 residues long. V lost 0 bases, J lost 0 bases, and 10 bases lay in between. In germline, CDR1 is SGHRS, CDR2 YFSETQ. Here the CDR3 reads CASSLVGGTSYEQYF. CDR3 nucleotide sequence: TGCGCCAGCAGCTTGGTAGGAGGGACCTCCTACGAGCAGTACTTC.

The chain links TRBV4-1 to TRBJ2-3; D remains unclear. This CDR3 contains 14 residues. The ends were cut back, 1 base at V and 4 bases at J, with 9 bases in the middle. Germline CDR1 reads MGHRA; CDR2 reads YSYEKL. The CDR3 reads CASSQASPPDTQYF. DNA for the CDR3: TGCGCCAGCAGCCAAGCTAGTCCCCCAGATACGCAGTATTTT.

V usage is TRBV19 and J usage is TRBJ2-7, with TRBD1 matching 8 bases. The V segment lost 3 bases and the J segment 0 bases; nucleotides outside the gene matches: 13. The germline V gene has CDR1 LNHDA and CDR2 SQIVND (reference sequence). The CDR3 loop spans 18 amino acids. The chain's CDR3 is CASSIGPDRGPSSYEQYF. Here the CDR3 DNA reads TGTGCCAGTAGTATTGGACCCGACAGGGGTCCCAGCTCCTACGAGCAGTACTTC.

The V call is TRBV27, the J call TRBJ1-2, with D perhaps matching TRBD1 (5 bases). CDR3 size: 13 residues. Germline CDR1 MNHEY, CDR2 SMNVEV (reference sequence). V shed 2 bases and J shed 3 bases, with 7 bases lying between them. The CDR3 region has the DNA TGTGCCAGCAGTTTACGGGGGGACTATGGCTACACCTTC. Translation: CASSLRGDYGYTF.

The genes are TRBV7-9 and TRBJ2-2; no reliable D call. This CDR3 is built from 14 residues. Per germline, CDR1 SEHNR and CDR2 FQNEAQ (reference sequence). Trimming pared 3 bases from V and 1 base from J, leaving 6 bases between. CDR3 protein: CASSLQENTGELFF. The CDR3 DNA follows: TGTGCCAGCAGCTTGCAGGAGAACACCGGGGAGCTGTTTTTT.

The rearrangement uses TRBV10-3 and TRBJ2-6; TRBD1 matches at 9 bases. The J segment lost 0 bases and the V segment lost 3 bases, leaving 6 bases of the junction unmatched. The germline CDR1 and CDR2 sequences are ENHRY and SYGVKD. The CDR3 loop spans 18 amino acids. The CDR3 loop is CAISDPGQGDSGANVLTF. The CDR3 DNA reads TGTGCCATCAGTGACCCGGGACAGGGAGACTCTGGGGCCAACGTCCTGACTTTC.

The chain employs TRBV7-2 and TRBJ1-2; the D is unclear. Germline V gene lookup returns CDR1 SGHTA and CDR2 FQGNSA. V was pared by 0 bases and J by 8 bases, with 13 bases between. The CDR3 sequence is 14 residues long. The CDR3 bases are TGTGCCAGCAGCTTAGCGGAGACGGCGTCGGGCTACACCTTC. It is translated as CASSLAETASGYTF.

CDR3 region: CASSTLSGSNTEAFF. DNA for the CDR3: TGTGCCAGTAGTACCCTATCCGGGTCGAACACTGAAGCTTTCTTT. The chain has TRBV19 and TRBJ1-1, with D unresolved. The V gene lost 4 bases and the J gene lost 1 base, with 13 bases spanning the gap. Germline V CDR1 and CDR2: LNHDA, SQIVND (reference sequence). The CDR3 has 15 amino acids.

J is TRBJ2-1 and V is TRBV29-1, with 8 bases aligning to TRBD1. The CDR3 covers 14 residues. Germline loops: CDR1 SQVTM, CDR2 ANQGSEA. V was pared by 4 bases and J by 7 bases, with 9 bases of the junction left unmatched. CDR3 nucleotide sequence: TGCAGCGTTGGACGGGGGACAGGCCAAAATGAGCAGTTCTTC. It translates to CSVGRGTGQNEQFF.

The chain is built from TRBV9 and TRBJ2-3, with 7 positions matching TRBD2. Looked up from germline, CDR1 is SGDLS and CDR2 is YYNGEE. CDR3 length: 14 amino acids. V shed 5 bases and J 2 bases; nucleotides not matched to a gene: 5. Written as DNA, the CDR3 is TGTGCCAGCAGTGGCGGGGGTAACACAGATACGCAGTATTTT. Translated, it gives CASSGGGNTDTQYF.

The V call is TRBV5-1, the J call TRBJ1-1, with 8 bases identical to TRBD1. The CDR3 contains 14 residues. CDR1 is SGHRS, CDR2 YFSETQ, per germline. The J segment lost 1 base and the V segment lost 4 bases, leaving 3 bases of the junction unmatched. CDR3 coding DNA: TGCGCCAGCAGCAACGGACAGGGGAACACTGAAGCTTTCTTT. It translates to CASSNGQGNTEAFF.

This sequence joins TRBV9 and TRBJ1-3, with 10 bases identical to TRBD1. After removal of 4 bases from V and 2 bases from J, the junction contained 12 bases not matched to a gene. Per the germline V gene, CDR1 is SGDLS and CDR2 is YYNGEE. The CDR3 totals 18 residues. The CDR3 DNA sequence: TGTGCCAGCAGCATCACCCCGGGACAGGGGACAGCTGGAAACACCATATATTTT. Its protein is CASSITPGQGTAGNTIYF.

The chain links TRBV7-8 to TRBJ1-2; weak D call: TRBD1 (5 bases). The CDR3 spans 13 residues. Trimming stripped 5 bases from V and 3 bases from J, with 10 bases between. The germline gives CDR1 SGHVS, CDR2 FQNEAQ. The CDR3 sequence is CASSLQGYYGYTF. As DNA, the CDR3 is TGTGCCAGCAGCCTCCAGGGATACTATGGCTACACCTTC.

The rearrangement uses TRBV18 and TRBJ2-1; TRBD1 matches at 7 bases. This CDR3 has 13 residues. Germline CDR1 and CDR2: KGHSH and LQKENI. V shed 3 bases and J 9 bases; nucleotides not matched to a gene: 5. CDR3 in DNA: TGTGCCAGCTCACCCCGGGACAGAAGTGAGCAGTTCTTC. Protein sequence: CASSPRDRSEQFF. Looking up the rest from reference TRBV18 and TRBJ2-1 gives the full variable domain: NAGVMQNPRHLVRRRGQEARLRCSPMKGHSHVYWYRQLPEEGLKFMVYLQKENIIDESGMPKERFSAEFPKEGPSILRIQQVVRGDSAAYFCASSPRDRSEQFFGPGTRLTVL.

The rearrangement joins TRBV5-1 to TRBJ2-1; D may be TRBD1 (5 bases). CDR3 length: 15 amino acids. Germline CDR1 is SGHRS and CDR2 is YFSETQ. Deletions cut 5 bases from V and 2 bases from J, with 14 bases between. CDR3 sequence reads: CASSGQGSPYNEQFF. For the CDR3, the DNA is TGCGCCAGCAGTGGTCAGGGATCCCCCTACAATGAGCAGTTCTTC.

The CDR3 DNA is TGTGCCAGCAGTTTGGGAACAGGGTTTCCCTACGAGCAGTACTTC. This gives the protein CASSLGTGFPYEQYF. V and J are TRBV6-1 and TRBJ2-7; tentatively, D is TRBD1 (6 bases). The germline CDR1 and CDR2 sequences are MNHNS and SASEGT. Trimming removed 5 bases from V and 2 bases from J, with 16 bases in between. The CDR3 has 15 residues.

The J gene is TRBJ1-5, the V gene TRBV6-6; TRBD1 matches 8 bases. Germline V gives CDR1 MNHNY, CDR2 SVGAGI (reference sequence). The ends lost 2 bases at V and 2 bases at J; junction bases unmatched: 2. This CDR3 comprises 15 residues. The CDR3 reads CASSYAGQGNQPQHF. The DNA for the CDR3 is TGTGCCAGCAGTTACGCGGGACAGGGCAATCAGCCCCAGCATTTT.

This chain connects TRBV27 to TRBJ2-1, with D perhaps matching TRBD2 (7 bases). Germline CDR1 reads MNHEY; CDR2 reads SMNVEV (reference sequence). Trimming left V 1 base short and J 5 bases short, with 12 bases between. The CDR3 consists of 15 residues. The CDR3 loop reads CASSLLLGGDNEQFF. The CDR3 bases are TGTGCCAGCAGTTTATTGCTAGGGGGGGACAATGAGCAGTTCTTC.

The chain has TRBV6-6 and TRBJ2-7; a weak D match, TRBD1 (6 bases). The germline CDR1 and CDR2 sequences are MNHNY and SVGAGI (reference sequence). V was shortened by 7 bases and J by 0 bases, with 7 bases between the two germline ends. The CDR3 has 12 amino acids. DNA of the CDR3: TGTGCCAGCATGGACAGCTCCTACGAGCAGTACTTC. Its translation: CASMDSSYEQYF.

This clone was picked up a small number of times. This sequence joins TRBV7-9 and TRBJ1-4; D call uncertain. V was shortened by 5 bases and J by 4 bases, with 20 bases between the two germline ends. The germline CDR1 and CDR2 sequences are SEHNR and FQNEAQ (reference sequence). CDR3 length: 17 amino acids. CDR3 bases: TGTGCCAGCAGCCCCCCCCGGAGGGAGGAGGGTAATGAAAAACTGTTTTTT. It yields the protein CASSPPRREEGNEKLFF.

The chain couples TRBV14 to TRBJ1-6; D ambiguous. Deletions cut 1 base from V and 7 bases from J, with 17 bases between. The CDR3 is 17 amino acids. Germline CDR1 is SGHDN and CDR2 is FVKESK. The DNA of the CDR3 is TGTGCCAGCAGCCAAGTCTTTGGGCAGTGGGCGAATTCACCCCTCCACTTT. Translated: CASSQVFGQWANSPLHF. Full variable domain (remainder filled in from reference TRBV14 and TRBJ1-6): EAGVTQFPSHSVIEKGQTVTLRCDPISGHDNLYWYRRVMGKEIKFLLHFVKESKQDESGMPNNRFLAERTGGTYSTLKVQPAELEDSGVYFCASSQVFGQWANSPLHFGNGTRLTVT.

This chain connects TRBV10-3 to TRBJ2-1, with 8 bases matching TRBD2. V lost 11 bases, J lost 5 bases, and 8 bases stayed unmatched. CDR1 is ENHRY, CDR2 SYGVKD, per germline. The length of the CDR3 is 13 residues. CDR3 in DNA: TGTGCCTCCACCGGGACTAGGGACAATGAGCAGTTCTTC. This encodes CASTGTRDNEQFF.

CDR3 nucleotide sequence: TGTGCCAGCAGCAAAACAGGGGAGAGCGCTTTCTTT. Translated: CASSKTGESAFF. This rearrangement joins TRBV5-6 to TRBJ1-1, with TRBD1 identical over 7 bases. Germline V CDR1 and CDR2: SGHDT, YYEEEE. Trimming cost V 4 bases and J 11 bases; bases outside gene matches: 8. This CDR3 has 12 residues.